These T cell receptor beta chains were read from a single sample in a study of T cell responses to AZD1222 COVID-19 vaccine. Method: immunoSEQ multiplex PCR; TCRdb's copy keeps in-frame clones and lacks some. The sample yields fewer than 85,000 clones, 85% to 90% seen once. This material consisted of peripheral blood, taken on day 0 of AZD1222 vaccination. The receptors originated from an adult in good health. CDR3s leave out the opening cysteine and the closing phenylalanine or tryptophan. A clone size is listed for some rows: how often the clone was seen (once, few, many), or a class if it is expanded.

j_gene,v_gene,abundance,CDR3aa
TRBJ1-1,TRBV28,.,ASGSDRRRTEAF
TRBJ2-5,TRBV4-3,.,ASSQDRRRQETQY
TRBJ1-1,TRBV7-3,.,ASSFPDRKNTEAF
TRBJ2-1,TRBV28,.,ASSSSGSSYNEQF
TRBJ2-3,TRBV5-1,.,ASSSLDSADTQY
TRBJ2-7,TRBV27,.,ASIPWGQGGRQY
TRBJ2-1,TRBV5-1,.,ASSPQGREQF
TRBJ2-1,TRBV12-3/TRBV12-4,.,ASSAEGDEQF
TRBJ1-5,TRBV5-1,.,ASSPAPGTGNQPQH
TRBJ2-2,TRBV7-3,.,ASSYTSGANTGELF
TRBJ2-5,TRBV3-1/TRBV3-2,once,ASSQKETRRETQY
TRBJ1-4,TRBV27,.,ASRSPGTGLEKLF
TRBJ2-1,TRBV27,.,ASSSPTSGRAWEQF
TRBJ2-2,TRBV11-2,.,ASSLLRTSGRQGGELF
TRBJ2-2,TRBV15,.,ATSGEGTGGYFTGELF
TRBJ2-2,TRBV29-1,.,SVGGVAGETGELF
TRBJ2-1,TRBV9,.,ASSVGSRNNEQF
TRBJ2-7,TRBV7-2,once,ASSLDASGSLYEQY
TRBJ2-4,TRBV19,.,ASMGSRTKNIQY
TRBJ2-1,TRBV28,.,ASSSRLTSSPGDNEQF
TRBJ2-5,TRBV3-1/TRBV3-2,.,ASSQDAGLGQETQY
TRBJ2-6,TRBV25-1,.,ASSPSGGQGSGANVLT
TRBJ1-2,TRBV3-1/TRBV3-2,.,ASSPTGSYGYT
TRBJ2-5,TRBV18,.,ASSLDSSQETQY
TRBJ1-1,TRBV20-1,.,SARGTEAF
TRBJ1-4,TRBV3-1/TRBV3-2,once,ASSLFGANEKLF
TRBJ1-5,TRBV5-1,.,ASSLEGISNQPQH
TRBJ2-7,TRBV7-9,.,ASSPGTGDSAYEQY
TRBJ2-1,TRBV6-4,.,ASSEAGAYNEQF
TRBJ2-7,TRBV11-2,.,ASSRRLAVSYEQY
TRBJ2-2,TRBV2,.,ASSPQTGELF
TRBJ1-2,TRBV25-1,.,ASSDARAAGGYT
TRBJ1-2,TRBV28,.,ASGGGMRSYT
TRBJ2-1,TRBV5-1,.,ASSLVTGITLNEQF
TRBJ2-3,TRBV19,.,ASRAGTGYAGTDTQY
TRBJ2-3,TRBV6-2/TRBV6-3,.,ASSSGLAGTTQY
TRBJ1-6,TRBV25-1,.,ASSFRGRNNSPLH
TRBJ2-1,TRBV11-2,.,ASSLTFLVDNEQF
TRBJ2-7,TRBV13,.,ASSFGTSGSWLREEQY
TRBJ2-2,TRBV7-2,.,ASSLVGENTGELF
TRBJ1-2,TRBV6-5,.,ASSSGLGVNYGYT
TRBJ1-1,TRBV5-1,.,ASSLAFGGTHPPEAF
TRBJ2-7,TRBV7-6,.,ASSSTGMASYEQY
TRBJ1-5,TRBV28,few,ASSSRASSNQPQH
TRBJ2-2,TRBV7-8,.,ASSPRVATNTGELF
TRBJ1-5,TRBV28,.,ASSLGPNQPQH
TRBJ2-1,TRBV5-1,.,ASSESYNEQF
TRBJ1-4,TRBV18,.,ASSRLRNKPGGTNEKLF
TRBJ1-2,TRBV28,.,ASNQVGYGYT
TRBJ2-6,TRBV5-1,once,ASSPGGTGASGANVLT
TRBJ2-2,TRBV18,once,ASSPAGQGTNTGELF